These T cell receptor beta chains were read from a single sample in a study of cytomegalovirus exposure and HLA in healthy donors. Profiled with immunoSEQ multiplex PCR; TCRdb holds only in-frame clones, not every one. The sample consists of some 150,000 clones, about 83% of them appearing once. Sequencing used PBMCs. These receptors were collected from a woman aged 25 to 39 in good health and CMV-seronegative. Each CDR3 is given with its conserved first and last residue. The D gene is left open where the match is weak. A row's size may be missing; if present it is once, few, many or a size class.

CDR3 DNA,CDR3 protein,V gene,clone size,J gene,D gene
TGTGCCAGCAGTGACCTCGACAGGGGGCGGGCCGGGGAGCTGTTTTTT,CASSDLDRGRAGELFF,TRBV6-1,NA,TRBJ2-2,TRBD1
TGCAGCGTCCGGAACACTGAAGCTTTCTTT,CSVRNTEAFF,TRBV29-1,NA,TRBJ1-1,NA
TGTGCCAGCAGCTTAGGGGGACAGGGGGAGCGGAACACTGAAGCTTTCTTT,CASSLGGQGERNTEAFF,TRBV7-2,NA,TRBJ1-1,TRBD1
TGTGCCAGCAGCTCCACAGGGGGCAATGAGCAGTTCTTC,CASSSTGGNEQFF,TRBV5-4,NA,TRBJ2-1,TRBD1
TGCGCCAGCAGCCCGCCGGGGGGACTAGCGGGAGGAGAGCAGTACTTC,CASSPPGGLAGGEQYF,TRBV5-1,NA,TRBJ2-7,TRBD2
TGTGCCAGCAGCTCGGGACTAGCGGTATCTCCTTACTACGAGCAGTACTTC,CASSSGLAVSPYYEQYF,TRBV7-8,NA,TRBJ2-7,TRBD2
TGTGCCAGTAGTGAGGCAGGGGGCTGGACAGATACGCAGTATTTT,CASSEAGGWTDTQYF,TRBV19,NA,TRBJ2-3,TRBD1
TGTGCCAGCAGCAACAATGCGGTCCAAGAATACAATGAGCAGTTCTTC,CASSNNAVQEYNEQFF,TRBV7-8,NA,TRBJ2-1,NA
TGCGCCAGCAGCTTGGTAATATCGAACACCGGGGAGCTGTTTTTT,CASSLVISNTGELFF,TRBV5-1,NA,TRBJ2-2,NA
TGTGCCAGCAGCTTCGGACAGGCCCCATCTTATGGCTACACCTTC,CASSFGQAPSYGYTF,TRBV7-9,NA,TRBJ1-2,TRBD1
TGCAGCGTCAGGGGTATGAACACTGAAGCTTTCTTT,CSVRGMNTEAFF,TRBV29-1,NA,TRBJ1-1,NA
TGCGCCAGCAGCCTAAACTCAGATACGCAGTATTTT,CASSLNSDTQYF,TRBV5-1,NA,TRBJ2-3,NA
TGTGCCAGCAGTTTATTGCGGGGACAGGGTGAGGCTTTCTTT,CASSLLRGQGEAFF,TRBV27,NA,TRBJ1-1,TRBD1
TGTGCCAGCCGGAGGGCGGGGAAGGGCTACACCTTC,CASRRAGKGYTF,TRBV2,NA,TRBJ1-2,NA
TGTGCCAGTAGTATTACACGTTTCGAAGCTTTCTTT,CASSITRFEAFF,TRBV19,NA,TRBJ1-1,NA
TGTGCCAGCAGTCCTACAGGGGGTTGGAAAAACATTCAGTACTTC,CASSPTGGWKNIQYF,TRBV6-5,NA,TRBJ2-4,TRBD1
TGTGCCAGTTTAGGGGGAGAGACCCAGTACTTC,CASLGGETQYF,TRBV19,NA,TRBJ2-5,NA
TGTGCCAGCAGCTTAGGGGGGCTGGGGAATGAAAAACTGTTTTTT,CASSLGGLGNEKLFF,TRBV7-6,NA,TRBJ1-4,NA
TGCGCCAGCAGCATGGGACAGGCCCTCCCATTAACCTTC,CASSMGQALPLTF,TRBV5-1,NA,TRBJ1-2,TRBD1
TGTGCCAGTAGGGACAGGGGGCTGAACACTGAAGCTTTCTTT,CASRDRGLNTEAFF,TRBV19,few,TRBJ1-1,TRBD1
TGTGCTAGTGGTTTGGGCAGCCCGTGGAGGGAGGCTGAAGCTTTCTTT,CASGLGSPWREAEAFF,TRBV12-5,NA,TRBJ1-1,NA
TGTGCCAGCAGCGTAGAAACTACAACTAGCGGGAACTACAATGAGCAGTTCTTC,CASSVETTTSGNYNEQFF,TRBV9,NA,TRBJ2-1,TRBD2
TGTGCCAGCAGCTCGTCGGGGGGCAACTATGGCTACACCTTC,CASSSSGGNYGYTF,TRBV7-2,NA,TRBJ1-2,NA
TGTGCCTTACACAGGGACTATCACTATGGCTACACCTTC,CALHRDYHYGYTF,TRBV30,NA,TRBJ1-2,NA
TGTGCCACCCGCCGGGACTACAACACCGGGGAGCTGTTTTTT,CATRRDYNTGELFF,TRBV7-3,once,TRBJ2-2,TRBD2
TGCGCCAGCAGCCAAGCTGGGCTCCGCGATACGCAGTATTTT,CASSQAGLRDTQYF,TRBV4-1,NA,TRBJ2-3,NA
TGCGCCAGCAGCCCCGGCACAGCGGGAGTCCAAAACATTCAGTACTTC,CASSPGTAGVQNIQYF,TRBV4-1,NA,TRBJ2-4,TRBD2
TGTGCCAGCTCACCACTAACGACAGGGCTGAACACTGAAGCTTTCTTT,CASSPLTTGLNTEAFF,TRBV18,NA,TRBJ1-1,TRBD1
TGTGCCTGGAGTGTAGGGGGCTCCTACAATGAGCAGTTCTTC,CAWSVGGSYNEQFF,TRBV30,NA,TRBJ2-1,NA
TGTGCCAGCAGTTTTTCGGGGGATAACACTGAAGCTTTCTTT,CASSFSGDNTEAFF,TRBV28,NA,TRBJ1-1,NA
TGTGCCGCAGCCCGGGACAGGGGCCCCTACGAGCAGTACTTC,CAAARDRGPYEQYF,TRBV7-9,NA,TRBJ2-7,TRBD1
TGCAGCGGTTCACTAGCGGGAGTGGGCAATGAGCAGTTCTTC,CSGSLAGVGNEQFF,TRBV29-1,NA,TRBJ2-1,TRBD2
TGTGCCAGCAGTTACCGGGGGGGGGAGACCCAGTACTTC,CASSYRGGETQYF,TRBV6-6,NA,TRBJ2-5,TRBD2
TGTGCCAGCAGCCGGGACAGGGGGACCACCGGGGAGCTGTTTTTT,CASSRDRGTTGELFF,TRBV6-6,NA,TRBJ2-2,TRBD1